This TCR beta chain was sequenced for a study of tumor and adjacent non-tumor tissue in lung cancer. In the study overall: Stage I to III disease affected about nine men and roughly five women aged about 31 to 85.

As regards this clonotype: What it binds is unknown. Relative to the germline gene, one junction end is altered; a read error may explain this.

RNA was extracted from bulk tissue without any cell sorting. Distant lung tissue was collected more than 3 cm away from the tumor edge. Overall study results and limits: Shorter survival was associated with higher TCR diversity in tumors. In normal lung, the top 100 clones were significantly more dominant than in tumor. Significantly higher TCR diversity was found in tumor than normal lung.

TCRbeta libraries were built with three rounds of nested PCR, modified from ARM-PCR. TCRdb reanalysed the multiplex PCR reads using MiXCR and keeps one entry per CDR3 protein. This table holds about 100,000 distinct CDR3 sequences, approximately 60% found once. The sample taken for sequencing was distant non-tumor lung tissue. The receptor was derived from a man younger than 45 with non-small cell lung cancer.

The CDR3 loop is CASSQQPTGGSYGYTF. The DNA of the CDR3 is TGCGCCAGTAGCCAACAACCTACAGGGGGAAGCTATGGCTACACCTTC. This chain uses TRBV4-1 with TRBJ1-2; 8 bases map to TRBD1. Germline-derived CDR1 and CDR2 are MGHRA and YSYEKL. This CDR3 spans 16 amino acids.